This T cell receptor beta chain was retrieved from a study of T cells in Graves' hyperthyroidism and ophthalmopathy. CDR3 length equals 19 residues. CDR1 and CDR2 (germline): MNHNS, SASEGT. The junction had 9 bases not matched to a gene; V was cut back by 0 bases and J by 4 bases. Template material for amplifying TCR beta CDR3 regions consisted of RNA transcripts. In the first-round RT-PCR of the TCR CDR3, the HTBI primer set was used. MiXCR, applied by TCRdb to the multiplex PCR reads, yields one record per CDR3 protein. The table lists 250,000 to 300,000 distinct CDR3 sequences, roughly 15% of them singletons. This clonotype was observed many times. The antigen is not known. Uncontrolled infection, other autoimmune disease, pregnancy or lactation excluded patients. Study-wide points: Researchers found most expanded thyroid clonotypes above 0.001 in blood as well.

The TCR was taken from a woman aged 40 to 50 with Graves' hyperthyroidism that later progressed to Graves' ophthalmopathy. The sample comprised blood. The chain recombines TRBV6-1 with TRBJ2-1; TRBD2 agrees at 13 bases. The CDR3 region is CASSEAIAGGLAGYNEQFF. DNA for the CDR3: TGTGCCAGCAGTGAAGCGATAGCTGGGGGACTAGCGGGATACAATGAGCAGTTCTTC.